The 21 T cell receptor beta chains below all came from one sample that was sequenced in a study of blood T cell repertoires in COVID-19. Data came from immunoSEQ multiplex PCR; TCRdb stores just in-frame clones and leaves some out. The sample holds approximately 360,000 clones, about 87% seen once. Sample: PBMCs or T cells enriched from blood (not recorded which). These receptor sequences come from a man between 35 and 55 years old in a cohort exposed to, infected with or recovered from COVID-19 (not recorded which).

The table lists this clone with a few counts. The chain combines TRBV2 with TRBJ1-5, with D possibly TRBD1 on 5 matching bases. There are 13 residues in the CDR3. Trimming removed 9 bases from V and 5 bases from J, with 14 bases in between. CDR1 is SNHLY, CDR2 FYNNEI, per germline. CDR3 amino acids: CASKGWGDQPQHF. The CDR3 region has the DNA TGTGCCAGTAAGGGTTGGGGCGATCAGCCCCAGCATTTT.

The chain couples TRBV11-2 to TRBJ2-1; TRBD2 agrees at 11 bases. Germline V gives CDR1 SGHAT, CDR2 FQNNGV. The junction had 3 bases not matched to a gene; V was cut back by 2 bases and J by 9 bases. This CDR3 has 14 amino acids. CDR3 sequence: CASSLILAGGEQFF. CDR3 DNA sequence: TGTGCCAGCAGCTTAATCCTAGCGGGAGGTGAGCAGTTCTTC.

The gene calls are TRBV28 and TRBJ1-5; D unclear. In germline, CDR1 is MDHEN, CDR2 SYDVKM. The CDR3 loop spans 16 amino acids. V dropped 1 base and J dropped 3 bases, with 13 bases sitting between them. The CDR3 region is CASSLLREVNNQPQHF. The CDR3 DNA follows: TGTGCCAGCAGTTTATTGAGGGAGGTGAACAATCAGCCCCAGCATTTT.

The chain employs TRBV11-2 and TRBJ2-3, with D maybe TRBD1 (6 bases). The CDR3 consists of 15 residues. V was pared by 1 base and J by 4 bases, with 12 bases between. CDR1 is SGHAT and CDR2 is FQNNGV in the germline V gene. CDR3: CASSLGPGASDTQYF. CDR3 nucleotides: TGTGCCAGCAGCTTAGGGCCAGGGGCGTCAGATACGCAGTATTTT.

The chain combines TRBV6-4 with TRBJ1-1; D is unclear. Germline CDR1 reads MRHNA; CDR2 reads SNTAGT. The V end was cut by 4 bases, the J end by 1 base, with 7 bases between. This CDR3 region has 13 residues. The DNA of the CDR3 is TGTGCCAGCAGTGCGGACTGGAACACTGAAGCTTTCTTT. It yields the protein CASSADWNTEAFF.

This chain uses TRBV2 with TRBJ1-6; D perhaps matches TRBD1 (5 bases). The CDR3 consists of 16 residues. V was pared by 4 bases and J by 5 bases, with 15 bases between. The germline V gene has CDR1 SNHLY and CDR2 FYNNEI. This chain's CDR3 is CASSGQWFIDNSPLHF. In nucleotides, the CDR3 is TGTGCCAGCAGTGGACAGTGGTTCATAGATAATTCACCCCTCCACTTT. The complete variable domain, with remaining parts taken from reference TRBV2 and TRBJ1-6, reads EPEVTQTPSHQVTQMGQEVILRCVPISNHLYFYWYRQILGQKVEFLVSFYNNEISEKSEIFDDQFSVERPDGSNFTLKIRSTKLEDSAMYFCASSGQWFIDNSPLHFGNGTRLTVT.

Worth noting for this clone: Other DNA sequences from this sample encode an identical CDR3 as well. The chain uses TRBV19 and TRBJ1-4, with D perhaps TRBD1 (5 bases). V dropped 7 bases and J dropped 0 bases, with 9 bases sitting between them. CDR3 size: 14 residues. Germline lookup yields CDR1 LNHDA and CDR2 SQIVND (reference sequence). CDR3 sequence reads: CASKGGATNEKLFF. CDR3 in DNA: TGTGCCAGTAAGGGAGGGGCAACTAATGAAAAACTGTTTTTT. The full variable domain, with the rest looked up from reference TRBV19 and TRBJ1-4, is DGGITQSPKYLFRKEGQNVTLSCEQNLNHDAMYWYRQDPGQGLRLIYYSQIVNDFQKGDIAEGYSVSREKKESFPLTVTSAQKNPTAFYLCASKGGATNEKLFFGSGTQLSVL.

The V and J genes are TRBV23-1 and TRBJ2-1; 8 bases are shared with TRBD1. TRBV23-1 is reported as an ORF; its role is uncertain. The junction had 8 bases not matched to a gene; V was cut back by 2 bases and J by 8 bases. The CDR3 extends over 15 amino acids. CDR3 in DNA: TGCGCCAGCAGTCAAACCTTTCCAGGGGGCGATGAGCAGTTCTTC. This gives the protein CASSQTFPGGDEQFF.

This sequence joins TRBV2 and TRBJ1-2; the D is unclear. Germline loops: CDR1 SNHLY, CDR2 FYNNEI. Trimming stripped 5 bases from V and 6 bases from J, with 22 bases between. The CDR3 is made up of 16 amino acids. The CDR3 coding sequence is TGTGCCAGCAGTCCGAGAGCCATCCAAGAGGGTCATGGCTACACCTTC. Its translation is CASSPRAIQEGHGYTF.

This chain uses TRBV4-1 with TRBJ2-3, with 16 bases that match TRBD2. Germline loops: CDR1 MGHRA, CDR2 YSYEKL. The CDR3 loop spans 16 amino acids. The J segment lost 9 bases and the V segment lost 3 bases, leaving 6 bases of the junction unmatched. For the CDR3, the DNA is TGCGCCAGCAGCCAGGGACTAGCGGGAGGGGGAAGGACGCAGTATTTT. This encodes CASSQGLAGGGRTQYF.

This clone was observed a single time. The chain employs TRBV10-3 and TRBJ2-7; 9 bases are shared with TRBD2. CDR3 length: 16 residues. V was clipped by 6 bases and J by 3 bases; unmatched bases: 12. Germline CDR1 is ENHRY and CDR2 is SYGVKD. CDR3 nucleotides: TGTGCCATCAGCAGTGGGCGGGAGGGCCGTCGCTACGAGCAGTACTTC. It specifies CAISSGREGRRYEQYF.

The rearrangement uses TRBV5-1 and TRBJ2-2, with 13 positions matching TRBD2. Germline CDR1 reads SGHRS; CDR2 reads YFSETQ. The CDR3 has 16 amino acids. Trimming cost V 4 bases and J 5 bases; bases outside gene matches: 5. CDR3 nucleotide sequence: TGCGCCAGCAGCATCCCGGGACTAGCGGGAACCGGGGAGCTGTTTTTT. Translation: CASSIPGLAGTGELFF.

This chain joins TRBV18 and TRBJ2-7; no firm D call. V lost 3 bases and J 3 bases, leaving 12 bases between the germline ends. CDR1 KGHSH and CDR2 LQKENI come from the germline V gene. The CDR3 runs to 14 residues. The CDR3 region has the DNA TGTGCCAGCTCACCGTCAAGCACCTACTACGAGCAGTACTTC. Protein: CASSPSSTYYEQYF.

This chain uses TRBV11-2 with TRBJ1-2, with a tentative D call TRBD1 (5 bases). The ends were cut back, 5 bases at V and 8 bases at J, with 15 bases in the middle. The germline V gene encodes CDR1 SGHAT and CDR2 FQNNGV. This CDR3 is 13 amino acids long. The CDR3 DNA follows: TGTGCCAGCAGCCAACGGGCAGGGATAGGCTACACCTTC. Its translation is CASSQRAGIGYTF.

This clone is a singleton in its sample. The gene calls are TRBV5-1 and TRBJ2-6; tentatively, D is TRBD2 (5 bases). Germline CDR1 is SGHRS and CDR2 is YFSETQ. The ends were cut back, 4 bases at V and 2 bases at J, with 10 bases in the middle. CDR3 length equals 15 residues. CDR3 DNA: TGCGCCAGCAGCCGAGACGGGGCTGGGGCCAACGTCCTGACTTTC. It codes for CASSRDGAGANVLTF.

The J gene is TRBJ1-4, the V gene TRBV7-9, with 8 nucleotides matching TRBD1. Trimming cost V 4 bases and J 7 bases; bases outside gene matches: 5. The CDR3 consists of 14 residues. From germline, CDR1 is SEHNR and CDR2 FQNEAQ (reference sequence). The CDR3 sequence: CASSSSGTGEKLFF. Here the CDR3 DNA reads TGTGCCAGCAGCTCATCCGGGACAGGTGAAAAACTGTTTTTT.

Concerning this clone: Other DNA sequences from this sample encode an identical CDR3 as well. The CDR3 here is CASSYSRGTYEQYF. Written as DNA, the CDR3 is TGTGCCAGCAGTTACTCCAGGGGCACCTACGAGCAGTACTTC. The chain employs TRBV6-2 or TRBV6-3 and TRBJ2-7; D is possibly TRBD1 (6 bases). Germline V gene lookup returns CDR1 MNHEY and CDR2 SVGEGT. The ends were cut back, 0 bases at V and 2 bases at J, with 8 bases in the middle. The CDR3 is 14 amino acids.

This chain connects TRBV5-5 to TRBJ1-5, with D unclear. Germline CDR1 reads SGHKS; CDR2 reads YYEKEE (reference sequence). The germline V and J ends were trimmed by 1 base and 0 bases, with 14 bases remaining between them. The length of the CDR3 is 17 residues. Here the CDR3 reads CASSLWEAGNSNQPQHF. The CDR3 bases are TGTGCCAGCAGCTTGTGGGAGGCTGGGAATAGCAATCAGCCCCAGCATTTT.

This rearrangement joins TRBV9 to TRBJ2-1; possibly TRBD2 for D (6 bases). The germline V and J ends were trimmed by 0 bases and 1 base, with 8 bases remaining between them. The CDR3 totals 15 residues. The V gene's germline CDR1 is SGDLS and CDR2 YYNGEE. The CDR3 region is CASSVVAGSYNEQFF. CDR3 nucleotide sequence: TGTGCCAGCAGCGTAGTGGCGGGATCCTACAATGAGCAGTTCTTC.

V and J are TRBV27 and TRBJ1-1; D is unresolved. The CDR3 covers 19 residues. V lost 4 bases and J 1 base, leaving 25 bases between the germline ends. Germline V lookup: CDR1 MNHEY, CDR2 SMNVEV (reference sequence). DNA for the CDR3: TGTGCCAGCAGTTCCCGTACCCCAGCGAATACTTTGGGGAACACTGAAGCTTTCTTT. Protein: CASSSRTPANTLGNTEAFF.

CDR3 residues: CASSPGEAGETQYF. DNA of the CDR3: TGCGCCAGCAGTCCGGGGGAAGCGGGGGAAACCCAGTACTTC. V gene TRBV10-1 combines with J gene TRBJ2-5; TRBD2 matches at 8 bases. V was pared by 5 bases and J by 8 bases, with 10 bases of the junction left unmatched. Looked up from germline, CDR1 is WNHNN and CDR2 is SYGVQD (reference sequence). This CDR3 spans 14 amino acids.